What follows are 8 T cell receptor beta chains derived from one specimen sequenced in a study of blood T cell repertoires in COVID-19. The data were produced by immunoSEQ multiplex PCR, yet TCRdb's version contains in-frame clones alone and is incomplete. The sample includes 25,000 to 30,000 clones, under 95% of them seen just once. Material for sequencing was peripheral blood. The receptors originated from a man between 70 and 80 years old with active or convalescent COVID-19.

This clone appeared once. This chain links TRBV18 with TRBJ1-3; the match to TRBD1 covers 7 bases. Trimming at V came to 0 bases and at J to 2 bases, leaving 1 base not matched to a gene. Germline CDR1 and CDR2: KGHSH and LQKENI. CDR3 length: 15 residues. The DNA of the CDR3 is TGTGCCAGCTCACCACCCGGGACAGCTGGAAACACCATATATTTT. Translation gives CASSPPGTAGNTIYF.

The chain uses TRBV7-2 and TRBJ2-7; TRBD1 agrees at 9 bases. With 3 bases clipped from V and 2 bases from J, the junction kept 2 bases outside the gene matches. Germline V lookup: CDR1 SGHTA, CDR2 FQGNSA. The CDR3 spans 14 residues. The CDR3 is CASSFRDRAYEQYF. CDR3 nucleotides: TGTGCCAGCAGCTTCCGGGACAGGGCCTACGAGCAGTACTTC.

The sample holds one count of this clone. The genes are TRBV9 and TRBJ2-5; 12 bases fit TRBD2. CDR1 SGDLS and CDR2 YYNGEE come from the germline V gene. CDR3 length: 15 amino acids. J was trimmed by 5 bases and V by 4 bases; bases with no gene match: 6. The CDR3 here is CASSTSGLAGETQYF. Here the CDR3 DNA reads TGTGCCAGCAGCACCAGCGGACTAGCGGGGGAGACCCAGTACTTC.

The CDR3 DNA reads TGTGCCAGCAGCACCGAGGGGGGGGTCTACAATGAGCAGTTCTTC. Encoded protein: CASSTEGGVYNEQFF. The genes are TRBV5-8 and TRBJ2-1, with D possibly TRBD2 on 7 matching bases. The CDR3 contains 15 residues. V lost 4 bases, J lost 3 bases, and 14 bases lay in between. CDR1 and CDR2 (germline): SGHTS, YDEGEE.

This clone came up a few times. V and J are TRBV11-2 and TRBJ1-1, with 10 bases aligning to TRBD1. CDR3 length: 15 residues. Germline V gives CDR1 SGHAT, CDR2 FQNNGV. V lost 5 bases, J lost 1 base, and 4 bases stayed unmatched. The CDR3 sequence is CASSGRQGANTEAFF. CDR3 DNA: TGTGCCAGCAGCGGGCGACAGGGGGCGAACACTGAAGCTTTCTTT.

The V gene is TRBV2, the J gene TRBJ1-3, with 8 bases matching TRBD1. After removal of 3 bases from V and 4 bases from J, the junction contained 8 bases not matched to a gene. The CDR3 has 16 amino acids. CDR1 SNHLY and CDR2 FYNNEI come from the germline V gene. The CDR3 is CASSDLGQGAGNTIYF. In DNA, the CDR3 is TGTGCCAGCAGTGATCTCGGTCAGGGGGCGGGAAACACCATATATTTT.

This clone is termed large. The chain carries TRBV7-9 and TRBJ2-1, with D possibly TRBD1 on 5 matching bases. The CDR3 consists of 14 residues. V was shortened by 1 base and J by 7 bases, with 11 bases between the two germline ends. Germline V CDR1 and CDR2: SEHNR, FQNEAQ (reference sequence). Here the CDR3 DNA reads TGTGCCAGCAGCTTAGATTCAGGGTTGAATGAGCAGTTCTTC. Amino acids: CASSLDSGLNEQFF. Using reference TRBV7-9 and TRBJ2-1 for the parts outside the CDR3, the full variable domain is DTGVSQNPRHKITKRGQNVTFRCDPISEHNRLYWYRQTLGQGPEFLTYFQNEAQLEKSRLLSDRFSAERPKGSFSTLEIQRTEQGDSAMYLCASSLDSGLNEQFFGPGTRLTVL.

The chain is built from TRBV12-2 and TRBJ2-1; the DNA was not used to check the table's D call, TRBD1. TRBV12-2 counts as a pseudogene. The CDR3 contains 14 residues. CDR3 amino acids: CASRLARTGSEQFF. DNA of the CDR3: TGTGCAAGTCGCTTAGCCAGAACAGGGAGTGAGCAGTTCTTC.